The TCR beta chain described here comes from a study of vaccination effects on CD4 cells after COVID-19 (dated by TCRdb to 2021 to 2024). Turning to the overall study: Post-vaccine samples across the study were collected a median of 72 days after the second dose, with a range of 14 to 241. Cultures from other donors in the study were sequenced using the Oncomine TCR Beta short-read assay on an Illumina iSeq 100. The study compared SARS-CoV-2 spike-specific CD4+ TCR repertoires before and after mRNA vaccination in COVID-19 convalescent patients and infection-naive vaccine recipients. Altogether, some 11 COVID-19 convalescent patients and a handful of SARS-CoV-2-naive healthy vaccine recipients made up the full study.

The ViraFEST assay stimulated PBMC with viral peptide pools and then used TCR sequencing to identify antigen-specific CD4+ T cell clonotypes by expansion. After more than nine days of culture, CD4+ T cells were isolated with the EasySep CD4+ T cell isolation kit. Two doses of either the BNT162b2 or the mRNA-1273 mRNA SARS-CoV-2 vaccine were administered to participants. Healthy vaccine recipients had no prior SARS-CoV-2 infection, confirmed by negative nucleocapsid antibodies before and after vaccination. Each well held fewer than 2.5 million PBMC cultured in IMDM containing 5% human AB serum, roughly 10 IU/ml IL-2 and gentamicin, along with roughly 10 ug/ml peptides. Half of the culture medium was replaced with fresh IL-2-containing medium on days 3 and 7. Each peptide stimulation condition was cultured in triplicate wells unless otherwise noted. PBMC were separated from whole blood using Ficoll-Paque Plus gradient centrifugation and were then either cryopreserved at -140C or used fresh. The spike proteins of SARS-CoV-2 and of the common cold coronaviruses HCoV-NL63, HCoV-OC43 and HCoV-229E were spanned by overlapping peptide pools. The QIAamp micro DNA kit was used to extract genomic DNA from the cultured CD4+ T cells.

The library was prepared using the immunoSEQ multiplex PCR assay. DNA from the cultured and isolated CD4+ T cells underwent TCR beta CDR3 sequencing. In the source study's methods: Non-productive TCR sequences were removed, reads were trimmed to the CDR3 region, and CDR3s of at least 7 amino acids were retained. The MANAFEST web app was used to identify antigen-specific clonotypes by comparing expansion in peptide wells with expansion in reference cultures. To be called positive, a clone needed expansion at FDR<0.05 compared with the reference and with all other wells, an odds ratio greater than 5, and a frequency greater than 0.1% in two replicate wells. Clonotypes significantly expanded in SARS-CoV-2 spike wells and in at least one common cold coronavirus spike condition were defined as cross-reactive. Levenshtein distance calculated with the stringdist R package was used to assess CDR3 similarity, and unrooted trees were constructed with ape in R 3.6.1. The source is immuneACCESS, and TCRdb retained only in-frame sequences with V and J called. Part of the clones is not carried over; for the studies checked, unresolved V genes explain less than half of this, and the remainder is unexplained. The V and J calls and the clone size are those of that table, but D and trimming were determined from the DNA. The sample profile shows 30,000 to 40,000 clones; over 60% of them were found once. The ten largest clonotypes hold about 8.7% of the sample.

The trim is 2 bases for V and 3 bases for J, with a gap of 8 bases between the germline ends. Counted from cysteine to phenylalanine, this CDR3 has 14 amino acids. Of all the DNA, just the CDR3 is kept, 42 bases in frame from base 1. CDR1 and CDR2, per the germline V gene (reference sequence), are SEHNR and FQNEAQ. The research as a whole found: Among healthy vaccine recipients, nearly all vaccine-induced clones were SARS-CoV-2 mono-reactive, and only 1 of 255 was cross-reactive with common cold coronaviruses. Clones induced by infection and clones induced by vaccination both contracted markedly at late timepoints after vaccination, which fits with T cell responses waning over time. The study was limited by a small number of convalescent patients and lacked early post-infection timepoints.

This clone was observed at least ten times. Its antigen is still unknown. Base qualities were left out, and no much larger clone turns up one base away. This receptor chain uses TRBV7-9 and TRBJ1-5; the D region possibly corresponds to TRBD1 (5 bases align). This specimen was CD4+ T cells from PBMCs cultured with SARS-CoV-2 spike peptides, taken after COVID-19 vaccination. The meaning of the sample's cell subset or site label: SARS-CoV-2 spike overlapping peptide pool stimulation. The TCR sequence derives from a human donor who received a COVID-19 vaccine. This receptor has the CDR3 CASSLRGANQPQHF. The DNA sequence reads TGTGCCAGCAGCTTAAGAGGGGCCAATCAGCCCCAGCATTTT.